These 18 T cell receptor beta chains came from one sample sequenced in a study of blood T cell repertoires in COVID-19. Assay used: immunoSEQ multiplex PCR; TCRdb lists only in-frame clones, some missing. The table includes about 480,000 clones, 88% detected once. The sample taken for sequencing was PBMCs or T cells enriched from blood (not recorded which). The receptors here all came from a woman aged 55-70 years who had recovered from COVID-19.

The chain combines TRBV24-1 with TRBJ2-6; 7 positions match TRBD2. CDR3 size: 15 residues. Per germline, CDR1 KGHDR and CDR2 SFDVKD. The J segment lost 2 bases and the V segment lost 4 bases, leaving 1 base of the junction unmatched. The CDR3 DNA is TGTGCCACCAGTGAGGGGGGGACTGGGGCCAACGTCCTGACTTTC. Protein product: CATSEGGTGANVLTF.

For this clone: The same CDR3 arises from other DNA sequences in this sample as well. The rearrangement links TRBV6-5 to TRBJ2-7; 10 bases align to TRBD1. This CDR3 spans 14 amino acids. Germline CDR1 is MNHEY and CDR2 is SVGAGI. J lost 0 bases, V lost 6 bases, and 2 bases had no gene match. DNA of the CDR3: TGTGCCAGCAGGGGACAGGGGAGCTCCTACGAGCAGTACTTC. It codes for CASRGQGSSYEQYF.

In nucleotides, the CDR3 is TGTGCCACCAGTGATGTGACAGGGTTCTCCTACAATGAGCAGTTCTTC. Residues: CATSDVTGFSYNEQFF. The chain carries TRBV24-1 and TRBJ2-1; the match to TRBD1 covers 7 bases. With V trimmed by 3 bases and J by 0 bases, 4 bases remained unmatched. Germline V gene sequence: CDR1 KGHDR, CDR2 SFDVKD. The CDR3 contains 16 residues.

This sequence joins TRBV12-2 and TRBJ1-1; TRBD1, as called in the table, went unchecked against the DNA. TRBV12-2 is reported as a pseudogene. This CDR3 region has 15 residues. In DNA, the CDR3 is TGTGCAAGTCGCTCGAGGGGACAGCATAACACTGAAGCTTTCTTT. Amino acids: CASRSRGQHNTEAFF.

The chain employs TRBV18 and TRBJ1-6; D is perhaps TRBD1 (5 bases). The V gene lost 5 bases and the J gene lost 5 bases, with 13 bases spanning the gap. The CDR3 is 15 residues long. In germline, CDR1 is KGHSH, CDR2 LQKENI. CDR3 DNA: TGTGCCAGCTCATTAAAGACAGCAAATAATTCACCCCTCCACTTT. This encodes CASSLKTANNSPLHF.

The CDR3 coding sequence is TGCGCCAGCAGCTCGGTGACTAGCGGGGGCCCTATCACCGGGGAGCTGTTTTTT. It yields the protein CASSSVTSGGPITGELFF. The gene calls are TRBV5-1 and TRBJ2-2; 12 nucleotides line up with TRBD2. CDR1 is SGHRS, CDR2 YFSETQ, per germline. V lost 3 bases and J lost 4; bases outside the gene matches: 10. The CDR3 runs 18 residues.

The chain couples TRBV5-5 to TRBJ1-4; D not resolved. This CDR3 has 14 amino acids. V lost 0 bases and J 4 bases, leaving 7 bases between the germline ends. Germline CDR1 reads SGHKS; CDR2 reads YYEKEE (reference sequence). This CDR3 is CASSLDVSNEKLFF. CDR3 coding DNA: TGTGCCAGCAGCTTGGATGTTAGTAATGAAAAACTGTTTTTT.

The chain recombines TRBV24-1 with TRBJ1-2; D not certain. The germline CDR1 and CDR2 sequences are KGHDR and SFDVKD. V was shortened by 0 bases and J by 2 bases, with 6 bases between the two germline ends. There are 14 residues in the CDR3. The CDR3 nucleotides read TGTGCCACCAGTGATTTGGACGGGAACTATGGCTACACCTTC. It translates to CATSDLDGNYGYTF.

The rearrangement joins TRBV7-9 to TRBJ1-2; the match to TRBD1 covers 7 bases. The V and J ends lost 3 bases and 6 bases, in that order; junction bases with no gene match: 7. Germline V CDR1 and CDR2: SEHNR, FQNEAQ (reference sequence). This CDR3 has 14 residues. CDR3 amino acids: CASSFHRGQHGYTF. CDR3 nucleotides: TGTGCCAGCAGCTTCCACAGGGGACAACATGGCTACACCTTC.

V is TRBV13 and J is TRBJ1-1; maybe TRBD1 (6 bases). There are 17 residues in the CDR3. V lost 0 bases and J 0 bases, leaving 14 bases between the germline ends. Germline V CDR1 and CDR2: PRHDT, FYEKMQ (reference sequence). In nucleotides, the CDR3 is TGTGCCAGCAGCTTAGGGATCGGACAGCTGGTGAACACTGAAGCTTTCTTT. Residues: CASSLGIGQLVNTEAFF. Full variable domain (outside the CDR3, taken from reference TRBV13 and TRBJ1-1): AAGVIQSPRHLIKEKRETATLKCYPIPRHDTVYWYQQGPGQDPQFLISFYEKMQSDKGSIPDRFSAQQFSDYHSELNMSSLELGDSALYFCASSLGIGQLVNTEAFFGQGTRLTVV.

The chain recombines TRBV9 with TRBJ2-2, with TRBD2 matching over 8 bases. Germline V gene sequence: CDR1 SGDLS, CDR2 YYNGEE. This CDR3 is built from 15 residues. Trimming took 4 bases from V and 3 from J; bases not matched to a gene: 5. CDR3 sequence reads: CASSPRGGYTGELFF. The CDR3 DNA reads TGTGCCAGCAGCCCTCGGGGGGGGTACACCGGGGAGCTGTTTTTT.

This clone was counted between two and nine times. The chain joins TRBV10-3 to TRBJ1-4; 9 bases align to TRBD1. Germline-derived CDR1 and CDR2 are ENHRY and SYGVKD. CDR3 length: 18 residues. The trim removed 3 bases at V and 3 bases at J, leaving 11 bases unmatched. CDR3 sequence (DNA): TGTGCCATCAGTGAAAGGGACAGGGTGAGTTTGGCTAATGAAAAACTGTTTTTT. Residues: CAISERDRVSLANEKLFF.

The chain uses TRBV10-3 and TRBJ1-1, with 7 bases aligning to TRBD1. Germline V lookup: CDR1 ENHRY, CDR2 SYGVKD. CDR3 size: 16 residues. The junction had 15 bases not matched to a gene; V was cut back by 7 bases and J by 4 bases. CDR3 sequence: CAITDTGAVTGTEAFF. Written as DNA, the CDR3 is TGTGCCATCACGGACACAGGGGCCGTGACGGGCACTGAAGCTTTCTTT.

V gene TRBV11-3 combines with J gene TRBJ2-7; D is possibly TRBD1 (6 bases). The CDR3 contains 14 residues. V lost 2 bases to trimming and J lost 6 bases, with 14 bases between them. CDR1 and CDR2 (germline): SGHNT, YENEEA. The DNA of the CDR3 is TGTGCCAGCAGCTTACAACAGGGCTTGGGCGAGCAGTACTTC. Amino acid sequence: CASSLQQGLGEQYF. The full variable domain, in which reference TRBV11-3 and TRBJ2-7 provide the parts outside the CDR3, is EAGVVQSPRYKIIEKKQPVAFWCNPISGHNTLYWYLQNLGQGPELLIRYENEEAVDDSQLPKDRFSAERLKGVDSTLKIQPAELGDSAVYLCASSLQQGLGEQYFGPGTRLTVT.

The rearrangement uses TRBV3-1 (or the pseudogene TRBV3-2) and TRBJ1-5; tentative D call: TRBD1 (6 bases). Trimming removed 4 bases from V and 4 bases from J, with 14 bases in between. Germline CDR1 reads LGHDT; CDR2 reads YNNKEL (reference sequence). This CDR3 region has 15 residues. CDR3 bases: TGTGCCAGCAGCCTCCGACAGGCTGAGAATCAGCCCCAGCATTTT. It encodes CASSLRQAENQPQHF.

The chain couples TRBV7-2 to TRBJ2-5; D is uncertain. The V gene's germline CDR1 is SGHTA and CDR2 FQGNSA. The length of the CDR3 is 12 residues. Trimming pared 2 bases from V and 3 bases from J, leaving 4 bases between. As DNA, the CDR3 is TGTGCCAGCAGCTTACAGGAAGAGACCCAGTACTTC. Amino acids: CASSLQEETQYF.

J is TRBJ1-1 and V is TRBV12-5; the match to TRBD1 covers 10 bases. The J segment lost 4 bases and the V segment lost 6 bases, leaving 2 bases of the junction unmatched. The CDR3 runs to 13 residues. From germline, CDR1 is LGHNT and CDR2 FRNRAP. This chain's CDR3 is CASGGQGVTEAFF. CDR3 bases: TGTGCTAGTGGCGGACAGGGGGTCACTGAAGCTTTCTTT.

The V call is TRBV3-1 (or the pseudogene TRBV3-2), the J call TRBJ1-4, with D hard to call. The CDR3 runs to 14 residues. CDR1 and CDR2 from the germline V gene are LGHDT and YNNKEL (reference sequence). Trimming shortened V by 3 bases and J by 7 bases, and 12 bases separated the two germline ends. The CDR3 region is CASSHGQVGEKLFF. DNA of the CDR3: TGTGCCAGCAGCCATGGCCAGGTTGGTGAAAAACTGTTTTTT.